This T cell receptor (beta chain) was documented in a study of T cells after yellow fever vaccination (dated by TCRdb to about 2019). For the wider study: The SMART-Seq v4 Ultra Low Input RNA kit was used to prepare libraries from fractions with low cell numbers. To track T-cell clones before and after primary and booster YFV17D yellow fever vaccination, bulk TCR alpha and beta repertoires were sequenced longitudinally. Two healthy male donors made up the cohort, one aged 18 to 30 years and the other aged 30 to 40 years. Blood samples were taken at several timepoints before and after primary and secondary immunization, and bulk PBMC replicates and cell subsets were isolated. The study at large found these results: After the booster, most clones that had expanded after primary vaccination were detected again (approximately 96% of CD4 and more than 85% of CD8), suggesting broad maintenance of memory. A small share of clonotypes occurred in both CD4 and CD8 compartments, likely arising from convergent recombination. Compared with the primary T-cell response, the secondary T-cell response was faster but weaker, reaching its peak on day 5 rather than on day 15. Because only a couple of donors were included in the study, the extent to which the findings can be generalized is limited. Computational filtering was required because FACS-sorted repertoires could contain abundant contaminating clonotypes from the bulk population.

TCR cDNA was made using 5'RACE template switching, a step that added a universal primer site and unique molecular identifiers. cDNA synthesis was primed from both the TCR alpha and TCR beta constant segments. Libraries were amplified in two PCR steps, with sample barcodes and sequencing adapters added in the second step. Sequencing of libraries was done on Illumina HiSeq 2500 (2x100 bp) or NovaSeq (2x150 bp). In the authors' own workflow: Demultiplexing of reads and collapsing into UMI consensus sequences were performed with MIGEC, and V(D)J alignment was carried out with MiXCR. Clonotypes responding to the vaccine were identified with edgeR on replicate PBMC samples, with the criteria of FDR below 0.01 and a log2 fold change above 5 up to day 15. Bulk clonotypes were assigned CD4 or CD8 identity according to which sequenced CD4 or CD8 repertoire held them at higher abundance. The public sequencing data were trimmed at Q25 with fastp and processed into clonotypes with MiXCR by TCRdb, which kept only in-frame beta chains. Rows are combined by CDR3 protein, so each entry shows the most common genes and DNA. TCRdb's processing, not the authors' own work, is the source of the V and J calls. Counted in this sample were approximately 300,000 distinct CDR3 sequences; approximately 12% of them appeared once. The ten most abundant clones make up 0.4% to 0.65% of the sample.

The CDR3 starts with the cysteine, ends with the phenylalanine, and has 14 residues. This entry keeps only the CDR3 DNA: 42 bases, framed from base 1. The trim is 6 bases for V and 2 bases for J, with a gap of 11 bases between the germline ends. The germline V gene (reference sequence) specifies LNHNV as CDR1 and YYDKDF as CDR2. The label giving this sample's treatment or condition can be read as: live attenuated yellow fever vaccine strain. A standard Ficoll-Paque protocol was used to isolate PBMCs from peripheral blood. Dynabeads CD4 and CD8 positive selection kits were used to isolate the CD4 and CD8 T-cell fractions. TriZol was used to extract RNA from bulk PBMCs, from CD4 and CD8 fractions, and from dextramer-positive and dextramer-negative fractions. In its sample, this clonotype was seen a few times. Its antigen remains unidentified. Base qualities are not at hand, and no much larger clone is one base apart.

This receptor was identified in a man younger than 45 who received the YFV17D yellow fever vaccine. The chain is assembled from TRBV15 and TRBJ2-1; the D region possibly corresponds to TRBD2 (6 bases align). The material was CD4+ T cells sorted from PBMCs, obtained 45 days after the yellow fever booster vaccination. The bases read TGTGCCACCAGAGCTAGCGACCCCTACAATGAGCAGTTCTTC. Translation gives CATRASDPYNEQFF.